This T cell receptor (beta chain) was profiled in a study of blood T cell repertoires in COVID-19. Study background: In each case, the material was cDNA or gDNA derived from T cells, B-cell-depleted T cells, or PBMCs.

CDR3 length: 15 amino acids. Trimming cost V 10 bases and J 7 bases; bases outside gene matches: 14. In germline, CDR1 is MNHEY, CDR2 SMNVEV (reference sequence). TCRdb keeps only in-frame clones here, not all; method: immunoSEQ multiplex PCR. The profile shows about 300,000 clones, 85% of them singletons. The chain links TRBV27 to TRBJ1-5, with 9 bases matching TRBD1. What was sequenced was PBMCs or T cells enriched from blood (not recorded which). This sequence originates from a woman under 40 who had been exposed to COVID-19. The CDR3 bases are TGTGCCACGAGCCTACAGGGGGCGCGGGAGCAGCCCCAGCATTTT. It is translated as CATSLQGAREQPQHF.